This T cell receptor beta chain was identified during a study of neurological immune-mediated disorders (dated by TCRdb to the late 2010s). Background on the whole study: Among the roughly 35 multiple sclerosis patients, around 31 had relapsing-remitting MS and 3 had secondary progressive MS. The study compared peripheral blood TCR-beta repertoires of HTLV-I-associated myelopathy (HAM/TSP) patients, multiple sclerosis patients and healthy controls using UMI-based sequencing. Alongside PBMC samples, the set of around 99 TCR-beta libraries contained longitudinal samples, technical triplicates, and paired CD4+ and CD8+ T-cell subsets that had been sorted. Longitudinal HAM/TSP and healthy donors were sampled at 3 time-points each (about 3-45 month intervals). Of the approximately 68 subjects in the cohort, some 15 were HAM/TSP patients, about 35 were multiple sclerosis patients, and roughly 20 were healthy controls. Results and caveats for the whole study, not just this receptor: The MS cluster was not associated with any clinical or MRI features, and the authors stated that larger cohorts are needed. TCR clonal expansion was highest in HAM/TSP patients and lowest in MS patients, with MS patients falling below even healthy controls. In phylogenetic analysis, the repertoires of 18 of 34 MS patients grouped into a cluster of related CDR3 sequences, which suggests a possible signature at the repertoire level. No identical CDR3 amino acid sequences were found to be shared among expanded clones across subjects, suggesting that TCR-beta repertoires were private in all groups.

cDNA was synthesized by template-switch 5'RACE using a primer with a 10-nucleotide random unique molecular identifier that tagged each TCR transcript. Every sequencing run covered 15-18 subjects and yielded more than 200 million TCR-beta sequences. Total RNA was extracted with the RNeasy kit. The KAPA Real-time Library Amplification kit was used to amplify TCR-beta VDJ regions with primers for the TCR constant region and the 5'RACE anchor. Sample indexes and Illumina adaptors were added in a first PCR, and a second PCR then increased library yield. After Ampure bead purification, the TCR product of roughly 650 bp was size-selected on a 2% E-gel SizeSelection system. Before pooling, library quality was checked on a Bioanalyzer, concentration was measured with Qubit, and libraries were quantified with the Kapa Library Quantification kit. An Illumina HiSeq 2500 was used to sequence the libraries paired-end at 2 x 150 bp. To increase sequence diversity, about 25-31% phiX was spiked into each library pool. From the authors' description of their analysis: The UMI-based MiGEC pipeline processed quality-filtered reads and removed over 80% of raw TCR sequences during error correction. VDJ genes were aligned to IMGT germline references, and clonotypes were defined by unique CDR3 amino acid sequence plus V-J genes. Clonal expansion, Shannon diversity, and CDR3 relatedness (CalcPairwiseDistances, ClusterSamples) were evaluated with VDJtools, and phylogenetic trees were built with CLCbio workbench. Clones with at least 8 unique UMIs were defined as expanded, with this threshold being based on coefficient-of-variation modelling across technical triplicates. TCRdb redid the processing of the public reads, applying fastp at Q25 and MiXCR, and retained in-frame beta chains. Rows are unified per CDR3 protein, each entry keeping the most common DNA and genes. The authors' filters were not applied to this entry. This sample lists 35,000 to 45,000 distinct CDR3 sequences; 3% to 3.5% were detected once. The top ten hold about 8.3% of the sample.

Ten or more counts support this clonotype. No antigen is known for it. Base quality data are lacking; no much larger clone is found one base away. This specimen's time point label, per the study, means: longitudinal time-point 1 (baseline). For the unsorted PBMC libraries, 2 million PBMCs were stored in RNAlater at -80 degrees C until RNA extraction and were used to generate the libraries. Multiple sclerosis patients were enrolled in a US clinical protocol evaluating disease progression by magnetic resonance imaging. Peripheral blood underwent Ficoll-Hypaque density gradient centrifugation to isolate PBMCs, which were then cryopreserved in liquid nitrogen. Measured from the cysteine to the phenylalanine, the CDR3 is 13 residues long. CDR3 DNA only is kept here, 39 bases in frame from base 1. Trimming at the junction amounts to 7 bases on V and 1 base on J, and the germline ends lie 10 bases apart. From a lookup of the germline V gene, CDR1 and CDR2 are SGHRS and YFSETQ.

The sequencing input was PBMCs. The chain is assembled from TRBV5-1 and TRBJ2-3, with no D gene named confidently. This TCR came from a woman aged 60 to 75 with multiple sclerosis. The nucleotide sequence reads as follows: TGCGCCAGCCAGCGTGGGGGCACAGATACGCAGTATTTT. Its coded protein is CASQRGGTDTQYF.